This T cell receptor (beta chain) was captured by sequencing in a study of blood T cell repertoires in COVID-19. Study-wide context: Acute and convalescent COVID-19 samples came from the United States, Italy and Spain. Nucleic acid was either cDNA or gDNA, and it came from T cells, B-cell-depleted T cells, or PBMCs.

V lost 5 bases, J lost 1 base, and 5 bases stayed unmatched. Germline-derived CDR1 and CDR2 are MNHNY and SVGAGI (reference sequence). The CDR3 runs 15 residues. In the original workflow: Amplification from reference gene primers served as the basis for estimated nucleated cell counts. Using immunoSEQ multiplex PCR, the repertoire was profiled, and TCRdb retains in-frame clones only, with some absent. The DNA was the basis for D and trimming; V, J and clone size are from that table. The sample gives more than 60,000 clones, about 80% of which show up once; approximately 13% is in the top ten. This chain connects TRBV6-6 to TRBJ1-1, with 9 bases fitting TRBD1. Sequences were obtained from peripheral blood. The sequence came from a woman of 80 years or more with acute or convalescent COVID-19. DNA for the CDR3: TGTGCCAGCAGTCGGCCGGGACAGGGGAACACTGAAGCTTTCTTT. Its protein is CASSRPGQGNTEAFF.